The T cell receptor beta chain under discussion was sequenced for a study of blood T cell repertoires in COVID-19. About the study: Both acute and convalescent COVID-19 samples were obtained from the United States, Italy and Spain. T cells, B-cell-depleted T cells, or PBMCs supplied cDNA or gDNA.

Source study methods: Scientists estimated how many nucleated cells there were by amplifying reference gene primers. Clones were read by immunoSEQ multiplex PCR, and TCRdb kept only the in-frame ones, dropping some. Clone size and the V and J calls come from that table; the DNA yielded D and trimming. This sample has approximately 51,000 clones; about 86% occur once, and the top ten carry about 4.7%. The sample was peripheral blood. The sequence was obtained from a man aged 40-49 years with active COVID-19.

The CDR3 region is CASSPLAGGPYEQYF. The CDR3 coding sequence is TGTGCCAGCAGCCCCTTAGCGGGAGGGCCTTACGAGCAGTACTTC. The chain couples TRBV5-6 to TRBJ2-7; 11 bases are shared with TRBD2. The CDR3 has 15 residues. V trimming: 4 bases; J trimming: 4 bases; junction bases outside the gene matches: 7. Germline-derived CDR1 and CDR2 are SGHDT and YYEEEE.